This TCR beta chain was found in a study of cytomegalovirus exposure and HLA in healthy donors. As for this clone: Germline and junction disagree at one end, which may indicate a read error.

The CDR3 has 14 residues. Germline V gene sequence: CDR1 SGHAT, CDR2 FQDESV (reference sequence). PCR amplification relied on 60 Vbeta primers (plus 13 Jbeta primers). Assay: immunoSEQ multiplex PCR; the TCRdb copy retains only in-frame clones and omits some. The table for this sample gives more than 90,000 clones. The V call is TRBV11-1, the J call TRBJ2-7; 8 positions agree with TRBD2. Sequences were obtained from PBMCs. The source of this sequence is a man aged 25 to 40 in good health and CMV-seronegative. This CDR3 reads CASRTGGSSYGQYF. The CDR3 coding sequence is TGTGCCAGCAGGACGGGGGGGAGCTCCTACGGGCAGTACTTC.